The 2 T cell receptor beta chains below were found in one sample sequenced in a study of Tregs in tolerant kidney transplant recipients. The assay was immunoSEQ multiplex PCR, and TCRdb's table has in-frame clones only and misses some. This listing includes about 30,000 clones. This material consisted of CD8+ T cells from blood, taken before the transplant. Every receptor here comes from a human donor who received a combined kidney and bone marrow transplant.

On this clone itself: The read is 3 residues too short to cover the CDR3 end, so that end is filled in from the germline J gene. The chain recombines TRBV19 with TRBJ2-1, with 7 nucleotides matching TRBD2. This CDR3 is built from 15 residues. J gave up 4 bases and V 7 bases, and 10 bases lay outside the gene matches. The V gene's germline CDR1 is LNHDA and CDR2 SQIVND (reference sequence). The CDR3 protein is CASTAGTNPYNEQFF. CDR3 DNA (partial): TGTGCCAGTACTGCCGGGACTAACCCTTACAATGAG. Using reference TRBV19 and TRBJ2-1 for the parts outside the CDR3, the full variable domain is DGGITQSPKYLFRKEGQNVTLSCEQNLNHDAMYWYRQDPGQGLRLIYYSQIVNDFQKGDIAEGYSVSREKKESFPLTVTSAQKNPTAFYLCASTAGTNPYNEQFFGPGTRLTVL.

Details on this clone: The observed sequence ends 3 residues before the CDR3 terminus, with the missing tail filled in from the germline J gene. The rearrangement joins TRBV7-8 to TRBJ2-1; 8 bases are a match to TRBD2. Trimming removed 5 bases from V and 5 bases from J; junction bases left unmatched: 11. CDR1 and CDR2 (germline): SGHVS, FQNEAQ. The CDR3 consists of 16 residues. The CDR3: CASSQPGLAGHNEQFF. Incomplete CDR3 DNA: TGTGCCAGCAGCCAACCGGGATTAGCGGGGCACAATGAG.